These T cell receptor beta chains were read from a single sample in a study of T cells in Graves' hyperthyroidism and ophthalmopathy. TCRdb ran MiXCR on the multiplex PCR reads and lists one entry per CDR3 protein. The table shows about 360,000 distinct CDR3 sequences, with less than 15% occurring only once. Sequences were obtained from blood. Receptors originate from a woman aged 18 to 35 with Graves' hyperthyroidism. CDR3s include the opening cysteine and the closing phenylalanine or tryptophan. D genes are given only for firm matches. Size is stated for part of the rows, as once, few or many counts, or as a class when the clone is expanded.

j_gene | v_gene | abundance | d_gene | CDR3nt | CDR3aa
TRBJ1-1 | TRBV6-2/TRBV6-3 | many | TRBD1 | TGTGCCAGCAGTTGGGACAGGGAAGGGAAAGCGGGTTACCGGAAGGGAACCGCTGAAGCTTTCTTT | CASSWDREGKAGYRKGTAEAFF
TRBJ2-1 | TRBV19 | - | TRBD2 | TGTGCCAGTAGTCTACGACTAGCCCACAGACACAATGAGCAGTTCTTC | CASSLRLAHRHNEQFF
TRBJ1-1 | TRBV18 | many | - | TGTGCCAGCTCACCTCGGTTGGAAGCTTTCTTT | CASSPRLEAFF
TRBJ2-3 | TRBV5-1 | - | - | TGTGCCAGCAGCTCGGGGGCGCCAGGATTGAATACGCAGTATTTT | CASSSGAPGLNTQYF
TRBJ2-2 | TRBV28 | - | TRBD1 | TGTGCCAGCAACCCGACAGGGGACACACCTAACACCGAGGAGCTGTTTTTT | CASNPTGDTPNTEELFF
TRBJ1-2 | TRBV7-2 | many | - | TGTGCCAGCAGCCGAGTGGGACTTAACTATGGCTACACCTTC | CASSRVGLNYGYTF
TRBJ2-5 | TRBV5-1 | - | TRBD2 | TGCGCCAGCAGCTTGTTTTCGAGCGGGGGTAATCAAGAGACCCAGTACTTC | CASSLFSSGGNQETQYF
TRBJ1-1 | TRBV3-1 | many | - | TGTGCCAGCAGCCAAGGGACCGGTGAAGCTTTCTTT | CASSQGTGEAFF
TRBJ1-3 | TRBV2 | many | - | TGTGCCAGCAGGGCGGGGAAATACTCTGGAAACACCATATATTTT | CASRAGKYSGNTIYF
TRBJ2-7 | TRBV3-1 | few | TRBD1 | TGTGCCAGCAGTCGAACAGGGGGCGAACTCTCCTACGAGCAGTACTTC | CASSRTGGELSYEQYF
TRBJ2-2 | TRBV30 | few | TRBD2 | TGTGCCTGGAGTAGCAGCGGGAGTGACACCGGGGAGCTGTTTTTT | CAWSSSGSDTGELFF
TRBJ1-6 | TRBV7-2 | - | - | TGTGCCAGCAGCTCCCTCATGGGCAGGGAGAATTCACCCCTCCACTTT | CASSSLMGRENSPLHF
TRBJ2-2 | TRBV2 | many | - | TGTGCCAGCAGTGTATTACACGGCACCGGGGAGCTGTTTTTT | CASSVLHGTGELFF
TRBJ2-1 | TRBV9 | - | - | TGTGCCAGCAGCGCCCTTCCGGGGTCCTACAATGAGCAGTTCTTC | CASSALPGSYNEQFF
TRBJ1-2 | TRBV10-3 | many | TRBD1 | TGTGCCATCAGTGGGACAGGGTCGGATGGCTACACCTTC | CAISGTGSDGYTF
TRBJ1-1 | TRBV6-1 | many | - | TGTGCCAGCCTCTCAGGGCTTACCCAAGGGGGTGGCACTGAAGCTTTCTTT | CASLSGLTQGGGTEAFF
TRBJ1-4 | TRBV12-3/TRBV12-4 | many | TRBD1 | TGTGCCAGCAGGAGGGACAGGCAGAGGGAAAAACTGTTTTTT | CASRRDRQREKLFF
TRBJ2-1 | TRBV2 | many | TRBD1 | TGTGCCAGCAGTACGGACAGGGGGCGGAATGGTGAGCAGTTCTTC | CASSTDRGRNGEQFF
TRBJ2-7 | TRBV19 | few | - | TGTGCCAGCCGGGACGGAGACGAGCAGTACTTC | CASRDGDEQYF
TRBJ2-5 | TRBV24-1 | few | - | TGTGCCACCAGTGACCTGAAATTGAAGACCCAGTACTTC | CATSDLKLKTQYF
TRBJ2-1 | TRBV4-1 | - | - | TGCGCCAGCAGCCAAGATCTGGAACGGCAGTTCTTC | CASSQDLERQFF
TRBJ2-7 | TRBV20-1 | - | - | TGCAGTGCTAGCCCCCGGCCGGGTAACTACGAGCAGTACTTC | CSASPRPGNYEQYF
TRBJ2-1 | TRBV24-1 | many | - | TGTGCCACCAGTGATACGAAACCAGGGACGCGGTCCAATGAGCAGTTCTTC | CATSDTKPGTRSNEQFF
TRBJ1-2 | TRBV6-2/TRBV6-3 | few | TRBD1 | TGTGCCAGCAGTTCTAGTAGTCCCGGGACAGGGGTTCGCGGCTACACCTTC | CASSSSSPGTGVRGYTF
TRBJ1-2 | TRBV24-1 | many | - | TGTGCCACCAGTGAAGGACAGTTTGGCTACACCTTC | CATSEGQFGYTF
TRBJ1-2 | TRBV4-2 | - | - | TGTGCCAGCAGCCAAGAGGGGCAGGGGAACTATGGCTACACCTTC | CASSQEGQGNYGYTF
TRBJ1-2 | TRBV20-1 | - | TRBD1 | TGCAGTGCTAGAGATCCAGGGGGCGCGTTAGGCTACACCTTC | CSARDPGGALGYTF
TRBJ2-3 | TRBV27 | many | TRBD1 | TGTGCCAGCAGTTTAAATTGGAGGGGGACAGGAACGCAGTATTTT | CASSLNWRGTGTQYF
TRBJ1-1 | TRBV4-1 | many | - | TGCGCCAGCACCCAAACGTTCGTTTCGGACACTGAAGCTTTCTTT | CASTQTFVSDTEAFF
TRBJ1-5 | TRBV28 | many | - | TGTGCCAGCAGCCTGAGGTGGCAAGGTGGGGAGCCCCAGCATTTT | CASSLRWQGGEPQHF
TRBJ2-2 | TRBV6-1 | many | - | TGTGCCAGCAGTTACGGGACAACGAACACCGGGGAGCTGTTTTTT | CASSYGTTNTGELFF
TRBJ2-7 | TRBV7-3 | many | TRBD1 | TGTGCCAGCAGTGCTGACAGGGGCGGAGAGCAGTACTTC | CASSADRGGEQYF
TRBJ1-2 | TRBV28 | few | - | TGTGCCAGCAGTTGGGTCGGTATGGACTATGGCTACACCTTC | CASSWVGMDYGYTF
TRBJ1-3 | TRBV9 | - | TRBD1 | TGTGCCAGCAGCCCCCACGGACAGGGGGTTGGAAACACCATATATTTT | CASSPHGQGVGNTIYF
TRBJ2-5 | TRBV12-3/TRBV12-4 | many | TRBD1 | TGTGCCAGCAGTCCCGACAGGGTGGAGACCCAGTACTTC | CASSPDRVETQYF
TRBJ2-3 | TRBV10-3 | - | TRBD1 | TGTGCCTCTACCGGGACAGGGTCAACAGATACGCAGTATTTT | CASTGTGSTDTQYF
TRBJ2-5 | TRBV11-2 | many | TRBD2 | TGTGCCAGCAGCGCCCTCCTAGCGGGAGAAGAGACCCAGTACTTC | CASSALLAGEETQYF
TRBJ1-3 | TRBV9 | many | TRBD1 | TGTGCCAGCAGCCGAGGGACAGCCTCTGGAAACACCATATATTTT | CASSRGTASGNTIYF
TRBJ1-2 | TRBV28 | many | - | TGTGCCAGCAGTTTGTGGGGGGGCTACGACTATGGCTACACCTTC | CASSLWGGYDYGYTF
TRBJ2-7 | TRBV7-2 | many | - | TGTGCCAGCAGCTCCTTCTATCGGGACGCGAGCTCCTACGAGCAGTACTTC | CASSSFYRDASSYEQYF
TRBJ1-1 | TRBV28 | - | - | TGTGCCAGCAGGGAGAACGTAGCCCGGGAGAACACTGAAGCTTTCTTT | CASRENVARENTEAFF
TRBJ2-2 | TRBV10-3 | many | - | TGTGCCATCAGGAGATCGGAGGACAGCACCGGGGAGCTGTTTTTT | CAIRRSEDSTGELFF
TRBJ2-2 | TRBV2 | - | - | TGTGCCATCAGTGAGGGGGGGGCCTCGAACACCGGGGAGCTGTTTTTT | CAISEGGASNTGELFF
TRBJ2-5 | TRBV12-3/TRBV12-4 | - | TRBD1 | TGTGCCAGCAGTTCCCCGGGACAGGGGCCTCCCCCGGAGACCCAGTACTTC | CASSSPGQGPPPETQYF
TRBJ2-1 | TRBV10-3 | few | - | TGTGCCATCAGTGGCCCAGGGGGGACTAACACCTACAATGAGCAGTTCTTC | CAISGPGGTNTYNEQFF
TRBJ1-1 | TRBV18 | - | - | TGTGCCAGCTCACCCCCTCCCGTGGAGTTTTCCATGAACACTGAAGCTTTCTTT | CASSPPPVEFSMNTEAFF